The following is a T cell receptor beta chain sequence with its context. Antigen unknown. The table came from immunoSEQ multiplex PCR; TCRdb's copy has only in-frame clones and leaves some out. The sample lists 51,000 or so clones, 70% to 90% seen once, with around 15% in the top ten. The data belong to a study of OX40 agonist ivuxolimab in advanced cancers. Study at large: Those treated in dose escalation had hepatocellular carcinoma, melanoma, renal cell cancer or head and neck cancer. Allowance was made for prior anti-PD-1, anti-PD-L1 or anti-CTLA-4 therapy, and about 40% had some. Study-level findings and limits: Blood T cells, both CD4+ and CD8+, expanded clonally by week 6 at 0.1 to 3.0 mg/kg.

Germline lookup yields CDR1 SGHTA and CDR2 FQGNSA. Trimming left V 2 bases short and J 2 bases short, with 7 bases between. This CDR3 region has 14 residues. The material sequenced was CD4+ or CD8+ T cells sorted from blood, taken in a trial of the OX40 agonist ivuxolimab. The receptor was isolated from an adult with an advanced solid tumor such as melanoma, head and neck, liver or kidney cancer. The rearrangement uses TRBV7-2 and TRBJ2-1; TRBD1 might be the D (5 bases). CDR3 nucleotide sequence: TGTGCCAGCAGCTTACAAGGGGCCTACAATGAGCAGTTCTTC. Translating it yields CASSLQGAYNEQFF.